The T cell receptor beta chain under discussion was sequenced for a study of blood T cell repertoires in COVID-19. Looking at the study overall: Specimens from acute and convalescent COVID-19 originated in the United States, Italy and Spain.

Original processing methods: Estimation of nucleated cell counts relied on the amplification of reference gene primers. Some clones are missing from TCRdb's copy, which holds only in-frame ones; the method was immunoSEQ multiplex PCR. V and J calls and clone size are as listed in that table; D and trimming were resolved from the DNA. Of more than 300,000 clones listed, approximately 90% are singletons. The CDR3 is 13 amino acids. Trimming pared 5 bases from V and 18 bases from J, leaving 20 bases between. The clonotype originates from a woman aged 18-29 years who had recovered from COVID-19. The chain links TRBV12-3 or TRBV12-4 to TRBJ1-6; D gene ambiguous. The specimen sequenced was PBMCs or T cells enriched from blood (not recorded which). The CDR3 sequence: CASSPPLDTVAHF. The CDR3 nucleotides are TGTGCCAGCAGTCCCCCACTCGACACAGTGGCCCACTTT.